This TCR beta chain was identified during a study of T cell responses to AZD1222 COVID-19 vaccine. This CDR3 has 15 residues. Germline V gene data show CDR1 as SGHKS and CDR2 as YYEKEE (reference sequence). V dropped 4 bases and J dropped 2 bases, with 13 bases sitting between them. Details on this clone: Its target is not known.

Libraries were prepared by immunoSEQ multiplex PCR; TCRdb keeps only in-frame clonotypes and omits some of them. The sample has some 130,000 clones; 80% to 95% are singletons. Study-level results: The donor group comprised mostly white British people and more females; the analysis possibly underestimated clonal diversity. Epitopes outside B.1.351 and B.1.1.7 mutated regions reportedly drew nearly half of spike TCRs. Repertoires were sampled only after the peak T cell response.

Sequencing used peripheral blood, obtained on day 0 of AZD1222 vaccination. V and J are TRBV5-5 and TRBJ2-1; no firm D call. The TCR sequence derives from an adult in good health. The CDR3 spells CASSPREDAYNEQFF. CDR3 bases: TGTGCCAGCAGCCCCCGAGAGGACGCCTACAATGAGCAGTTCTTC.